This TCR beta chain is drawn from a study of OX40 agonist ivuxolimab in advanced cancers. The protocol was immunoSEQ multiplex PCR, while the TCRdb copy is restricted to in-frame clones and leaves out a portion. The repertoire includes 40,000 to 55,000 clones, roughly 80% of them detected once, and roughly a tenth sits in the top ten. The germline V gene encodes CDR1 GTSNPN and CDR2 SVGIG (reference sequence). The CDR3 runs 12 residues. V lost 2 bases, J lost 4 bases, and 1 base stayed unmatched. The chain couples TRBV30 to TRBJ2-5; 7 nucleotides line up with TRBD1. This receptor was identified in an adult with an advanced solid tumor such as melanoma, head and neck, liver or kidney cancer. The material was CD4+ or CD8+ T cells sorted from blood, obtained in a trial of the OX40 agonist ivuxolimab. The CDR3 DNA reads as TGTGCCTGGAGTTGGACAGGAGAGACCCAGTACTTC. Amino acids: CAWSWTGETQYF.